This T cell receptor beta chain derives from a study of cytomegalovirus exposure and HLA in healthy donors. Findings and caveats of the study: The study put 150 or so TCR beta chains on its list as cytomegalovirus-associated.

PCR primers comprised 60 Vbeta and 13 Jbeta primers. The assay was immunoSEQ multiplex PCR, and TCRdb's table has in-frame clones only and misses some. The sample includes tens of thousands of clones, about 89% of them seen just once. About this clone itself: Its specificity is not known.

The V gene's germline CDR1 is MGHRA and CDR2 YSYEKL. This CDR3 contains 13 residues. The chain carries TRBV4-1 and TRBJ2-5; unclear D gene. The last part of the DNA fits TRBJ2-7 better; the J call may be wrong. Material for sequencing was PBMCs. The origin of this receptor is a man aged 25-45 years in good health and CMV-seropositive. The CDR3 region is CASSHESRYEQYF. Written as DNA, the CDR3 is TGCGCCAGCAGCCACGAATCAAGATACGAGCAGTACTTC.